Shown below are 21 T cell receptor beta chains from a single sample sequenced in a study of blood T cell repertoires in COVID-19. The assay was immunoSEQ multiplex PCR, and TCRdb's table has in-frame clones only and misses some. The data show roughly 150,000 clones, 80% to 90% seen once. Sequenced: peripheral blood. Receptor source: a woman in her thirties or forties with acute or convalescent COVID-19.

This rearrangement joins TRBV21-1 to TRBJ2-1; the table's TRBD1 call for D was not verified on the DNA. TRBV21-1 is tagged as a pseudogene. This CDR3 spans 16 amino acids. The CDR3: CASREQGAPPNNEQFF. CDR3 bases: TGTGCCAGCAGAGAACAGGGGGCGCCGCCAAACAATGAGCAGTTCTTC.

The DNA for the CDR3 is TGTGCCAGCAGTTTATCGGCAGGGTGGGATAATCAGCCCCAGCATTTT. It codes for CASSLSAGWDNQPQHF. The V and J genes are TRBV28 and TRBJ1-5, with D perhaps matching TRBD1 (5 bases). V was clipped by 1 base and J by 4 bases, with 14 bases between them. CDR1 is MDHEN, CDR2 SYDVKM, per germline. The CDR3 has 16 amino acids.

The rearrangement links TRBV7-8 to TRBJ1-5; D unresolved. Germline CDR1 reads SGHVS; CDR2 reads FQNEAQ. V lost 7 bases, J lost 9 bases, and 19 bases lay in between. This CDR3 has 14 amino acids. The DNA for the CDR3 is TGTGCCAGCACCCCGTCGTTTGTGTCGGGGCCCCAGCATTTT. The encoded protein is CASTPSFVSGPQHF.

The chain couples TRBV30 to TRBJ2-2, with D perhaps matching TRBD1 (6 bases). The ends were cut back, 3 bases at V and 4 bases at J, with 15 bases in the middle. There are 15 residues in the CDR3. CDR1 GTSNPN and CDR2 SVGIG come from the germline V gene (reference sequence). CDR3 coding DNA: TGTGCCTGGAGAGGGGAAGGACAGATCACCGGGGAGCTGTTTTTT. Translation: CAWRGEGQITGELFF.

This clone came up once. The chain combines TRBV1 with TRBJ2-7; TRBD1, the table's D call, was not compared with the DNA. TRBV1 is annotated as a pseudogene. CDR3 size: 16 residues. CDR3 nucleotides: TGCACCAGCAGCCAACTCCATTTTGGGGCCCACTACGAGCAGTACTTC. Amino acids: CTSSQLHFGAHYEQYF.

The chain recombines TRBV10-3 with TRBJ2-3; 15 bases match TRBD2. CDR3 length equals 16 residues. V lost 6 bases and J lost 5; bases outside the gene matches: 6. Per germline, CDR1 ENHRY and CDR2 SYGVKD. The CDR3 DNA reads as TGTGCCATCAGAAGGACTAGCGGGGGGGCCGGAGATACGCAGTATTTT. This gives the protein CAIRRTSGGAGDTQYF.

V usage is TRBV21-1 and J usage is TRBJ1-2; the table's D call TRBD1 went unverified against the DNA. TRBV21-1 is tagged as a pseudogene. The CDR3 spans 16 residues. The CDR3 DNA reads as TGTGCCAGCAGCGCCCGAAGAAGAGGACACCACTATGGCTACACCTTC. Its translation is CASSARRRGHHYGYTF.

The chain carries TRBV11-1 and TRBJ2-3, with TRBD1 matching 8 bases. The CDR3 covers 14 residues. Germline loops: CDR1 SGHAT, CDR2 FQDESV (reference sequence). The V gene end was trimmed by 5 bases and the J gene end by 3 bases; junction bases not matched to a gene: 4. CDR3 DNA sequence: TGTGCCAGCAGCGGATGGACAGGGACAGATACGCAGTATTTT. Translated, it gives CASSGWTGTDTQYF.

This clone has a single count. This chain links TRBV12-3 or TRBV12-4 with TRBJ2-1; D gene ambiguous. Trimming stripped 4 bases from V and 9 bases from J, with 10 bases between. The CDR3 loop spans 12 amino acids. CDR3 DNA: TGTGCCAGCAGTTCACTGACACGTGAGCAGTTCTTC. Translated, it gives CASSSLTREQFF.

J is TRBJ1-2 and V is TRBV6-6; 8 bases fit TRBD1. The V segment lost 4 bases and the J segment 0 bases; nucleotides outside the gene matches: 4. Germline loops: CDR1 MNHNY, CDR2 SVGAGI (reference sequence). CDR3 size: 15 residues. The CDR3, as DNA: TGTGCCAGCAGTTTGCAGGGGGCGGCTAACTATGGCTACACCTTC. Encoded protein: CASSLQGAANYGYTF.

This chain connects TRBV24-1 to TRBJ1-5; TRBD1 agrees at 7 bases. Germline V lookup: CDR1 KGHDR, CDR2 SFDVKD. Losses at the gene ends were 9 bases for V and 0 bases for J; bases not matched to a gene: 1. The CDR3 extends over 13 amino acids. The CDR3 nucleotides are TGTGCCACCGGACAGGCTAGCAATCAGCCCCAGCATTTT. The encoded protein is CATGQASNQPQHF.

The rearrangement joins TRBV7-3 to TRBJ2-2, with 9 bases matching TRBD1. CDR3 size: 16 residues. V gave up 5 bases and J gave up 3 bases; unmatched junction bases: 7. Germline V gene sequence: CDR1 SGHTA, CDR2 FQGTGA. CDR3 protein: CASSEQGAGDTGELFF. The CDR3 region has the DNA TGTGCCAGCAGCGAACAGGGGGCGGGGGACACCGGGGAGCTGTTTTTT.

The CDR3 DNA reads as TGTGCCAGCAGCAGGCGGACAGGGATTAATGAGGGGGGAAAAAGCTCCTACGAGCAGTACTTC. Protein product: CASSRRTGINEGGKSSYEQYF. The V and J genes are TRBV21-1 and TRBJ2-7; TRBD1, as called in the table, went unchecked against the DNA. TRBV21-1 is deemed a pseudogene. CDR3 length: 21 amino acids.

This chain uses TRBV11-3 with TRBJ2-7; D perhaps matches TRBD2 (6 bases). The CDR3 runs 15 residues. CDR1 and CDR2 (germline): SGHNT, YENEEA. V was trimmed by 4 bases and J by 0 bases, leaving 13 bases between them. This CDR3 is CASSSWDLGSYEQYF. Here the CDR3 DNA reads TGTGCCAGCAGCTCGTGGGACTTGGGCTCCTACGAGCAGTACTTC.

The chain carries TRBV6-5 and TRBJ2-3, with 8 nucleotides matching TRBD1. The CDR3 totals 16 residues. V shed 2 bases and J 4 bases; nucleotides not matched to a gene: 8. Germline V gene data show CDR1 as MNHEY and CDR2 as SVGAGI. CDR3: CASSYGDRTTADTQYF. In DNA form, the CDR3 reads TGTGCCAGCAGTTACGGGGACAGGACTACGGCAGATACGCAGTATTTT.

This chain joins TRBV28 and TRBJ2-3; 16 bases fit TRBD2. This CDR3 has 19 amino acids. V was pared by 8 bases and J by 3 bases, with 14 bases of the junction left unmatched. The germline V gene encodes CDR1 MDHEN and CDR2 SYDVKM. As DNA, the CDR3 is TGTGCCAGCTTAAAATCGGGACTAGCGGGGGGGCTTAGTACAGATACGCAGTATTTT. Its protein product is CASLKSGLAGGLSTDTQYF.

CDR3 protein: CASSQEYGATSGPSGEQFF. The CDR3 DNA reads as TGCGCCAGCAGCCAAGAATATGGGGCTACTAGCGGGCCCTCGGGGGAGCAGTTCTTC. The chain is built from TRBV4-1 and TRBJ2-1, with 9 bases lining up with TRBD2. The V gene end was trimmed by 0 bases and the J gene end by 10 bases; junction bases not matched to a gene: 19. Germline values: CDR1 MGHRA, CDR2 YSYEKL. This CDR3 has 19 residues.

V is TRBV7-6 and J is TRBJ2-7; tentative D call: TRBD1 (6 bases). The CDR3 loop spans 16 amino acids. V gave up 1 base and J gave up 0 bases, with 13 bases separating them. The germline CDR1 and CDR2 sequences are SGHVS and FNYEAQ. CDR3 sequence (DNA): TGTGCCAGCAGCTTAGGCGGCAGGACAGCCTCCTACGAGCAGTACTTC. Protein sequence: CASSLGGRTASYEQYF.

The rearrangement joins TRBV3-1 (or the pseudogene TRBV3-2) to TRBJ2-3; 8 bases match TRBD1. Germline V gene sequence: CDR1 LGHDT, CDR2 YNNKEL (reference sequence). The CDR3 totals 14 residues. V gave up 4 bases and J gave up 4 bases; unmatched junction bases: 4. The CDR3 reads CASSRQGASDTQYF. The CDR3 DNA reads as TGTGCCAGCAGCCGGCAGGGGGCTTCAGATACGCAGTATTTT.

J is TRBJ2-7 and V is TRBV30; 8 nucleotides align to TRBD2. Losses at the gene ends were 4 bases for V and 5 bases for J; bases not matched to a gene: 7. The CDR3 length is 13 residues. Germline lookup yields CDR1 GTSNPN and CDR2 SVGIG (reference sequence). Here the CDR3 reads CAWNYGGAHEQYF. CDR3 DNA sequence: TGTGCCTGGAATTACGGGGGGGCCCACGAGCAGTACTTC.

The chain employs TRBV6-2 or TRBV6-3 and TRBJ1-4; perhaps TRBD1 as D (6 bases). The CDR3 has 14 amino acids. Trimming shortened V by 5 bases and J by 12 bases, and 19 bases separated the two germline ends. Germline V lookup: CDR1 MNHEY, CDR2 SVGEGT. The CDR3 nucleotides read TGTGCCAGCAGTCATACGGGACACCGGGCGGAACTGTTTTTT. It specifies CASSHTGHRAELFF.